This T cell receptor beta chain originates from a study of T-cell reconstitution after alpha-beta-depleted transplantation in children. The TCRbeta library was prepared with unique molecular identifiers. MiXCR, applied by TCRdb to the PCR reads, yields one record per CDR3 protein. The sample carries 200,000 to 250,000 distinct CDR3 sequences, 11% recorded once. CDR3 length equals 15 residues. Per the germline V gene, CDR1 is SGHRS and CDR2 is YFSETQ. The V segment lost 2 bases and the J segment 6 bases; nucleotides outside the gene matches: 5. This clonotype appeared many times. Its matching antigen is unknown. General study findings and limits: Among T cells one year after transplant, newly produced cells accounted for most counts and diversity.

The sequence derives from a child in the first two years of life with acute myeloid leukemia, due to receive a stem cell transplant. Source: PBMCs, taken before TCRalphabeta/CD19-depleted stem cell transplant. The rearrangement links TRBV5-1 to TRBJ2-2, with 9 nucleotides matching TRBD1. The CDR3 sequence is CASSFVTGGPGELFF. The CDR3, as DNA: TGCGCCAGCAGCTTCGTGACAGGGGGTCCCGGGGAGCTGTTTTTT.